This T cell receptor (beta chain) was documented in a study of blood T cells in healthy people across ages. V was cut by 4 bases and J by 5 bases, with 14 bases left in between. This CDR3 is 14 amino acids long. A J-beta primer mix and a sample-barcoded 5' primer were used in a second PCR of about 7 to 12 cycles. Each CDR3 protein is one row after TCRdb ran MiXCR on the 5' RACE reads. The sample carries 1.5 million to 2 million distinct CDR3 sequences, approximately 30% recorded once. The chain uses TRBV12-3 or TRBV12-4 and TRBJ2-5; no clear D. This receptor was identified in a woman aged 25 to 39 in good health. Sample: blood. This chain's CDR3 is CASSWTPGEETQYF. The CDR3 DNA reads TGTGCCAGCAGTTGGACCCCGGGTGAGGAGACCCAGTACTTC.